This TCR beta chain originates from a study of blood T cell repertoires in COVID-19. J was trimmed by 5 bases and V by 1 base; bases with no gene match: 9. This CDR3 is 17 amino acids long. Germline assignment: CDR1 LNHNV and CDR2 YYDKDF (reference sequence). Sequenced by immunoSEQ multiplex PCR; TCRdb stores in-frame clones only, minus some. The profile covers a few hundred thousand clones, with about nine tenths appearing a single time and about 9.8% taken by the ten largest. The sequenced material came from PBMCs or T cells enriched from blood (not recorded which). This clonotype originated in a woman in her late teens or twenties who had recovered from COVID-19. The rearrangement joins TRBV15 to TRBJ1-5, with 9 bases identical to TRBD1. CDR3 amino acids: CATSRGKDRDRDQPQHF. CDR3 DNA sequence: TGTGCCACCAGCAGAGGGAAAGACAGGGACAGGGATCAGCCCCAGCATTTT.